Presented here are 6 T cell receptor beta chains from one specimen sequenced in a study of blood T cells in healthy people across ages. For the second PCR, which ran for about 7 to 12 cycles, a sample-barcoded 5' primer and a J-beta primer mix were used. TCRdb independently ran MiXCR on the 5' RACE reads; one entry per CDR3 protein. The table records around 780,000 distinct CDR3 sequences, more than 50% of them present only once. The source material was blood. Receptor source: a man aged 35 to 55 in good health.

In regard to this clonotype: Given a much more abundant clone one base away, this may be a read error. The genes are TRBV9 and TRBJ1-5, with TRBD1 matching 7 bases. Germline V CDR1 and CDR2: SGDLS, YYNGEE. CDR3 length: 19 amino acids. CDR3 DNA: TGTGCCAGCAGCGTAGCTGGACAGGCGCTCGCCTATAGCAATCTGCCCCAGCATTTT. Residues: CASSVAGQALAYSNLPQHF.

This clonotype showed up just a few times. Here the CDR3 DNA reads TGCAGTGCTAGAGGTTGGACCTACGAGCAGTACTTC. This encodes CSARGWTYEQYF. The chain is built from TRBV20-1 and TRBJ2-5; D ambiguous. The J call may be in error: the DNA end matches TRBJ2-7 better. Per the germline V gene, CDR1 is DFQATT and CDR2 is SNEGSKA (reference sequence). CDR3 length: 12 residues.

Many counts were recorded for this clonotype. For the CDR3, the DNA is TGCGCCAGCAGCTTGGCCCGCAACCAATACAATGAGCAGTTCTTC. This gives the protein CASSLARNQYNEQFF. This chain joins TRBV5-1 and TRBJ2-1; no reliable D call. CDR1 is SGHRS, CDR2 YFSETQ, per germline. The CDR3 extends over 15 amino acids. V was clipped by 0 bases and J by 4 bases, with 11 bases between them.

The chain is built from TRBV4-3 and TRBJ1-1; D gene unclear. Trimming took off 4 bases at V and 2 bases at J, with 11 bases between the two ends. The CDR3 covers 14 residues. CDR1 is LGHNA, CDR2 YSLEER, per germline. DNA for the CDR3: TGCGCCAGCAGCCCAGACTGGGCCAACACTGAAGCTTTCTTT. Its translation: CASSPDWANTEAFF.

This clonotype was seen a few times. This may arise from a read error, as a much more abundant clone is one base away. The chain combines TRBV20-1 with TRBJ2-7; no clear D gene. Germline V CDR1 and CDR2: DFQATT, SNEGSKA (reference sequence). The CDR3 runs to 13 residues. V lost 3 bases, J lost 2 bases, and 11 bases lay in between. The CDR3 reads CSASRPVTYEQYF. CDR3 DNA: TGCAGTGCTAGTAGGCCGGTTACCTACGAGCAGTACTTC.

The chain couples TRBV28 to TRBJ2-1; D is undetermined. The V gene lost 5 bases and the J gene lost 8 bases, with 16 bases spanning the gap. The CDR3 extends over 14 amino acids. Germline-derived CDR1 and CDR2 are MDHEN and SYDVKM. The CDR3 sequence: CASSTPRWNHEQFF. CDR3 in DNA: TGTGCCAGCAGTACACCCAGGTGGAACCATGAGCAGTTCTTC.